Reported below is one T cell receptor (beta chain). Some clones are missing from TCRdb's copy, which holds only in-frame ones; the method was immunoSEQ multiplex PCR. The sample carries 84,000 or so clones, 97% recorded once. This entry is derived from a study of technical replicates of blood from a few donors. V was cut by 0 bases and J by 5 bases, with 14 bases left in between. The CDR3 has 15 residues. Germline V CDR1 and CDR2: SGHRS, YFSETQ. The source material was T cells isolated from PBMCs. The TCR sequence derives from a human donor in good health. The rearrangement links TRBV5-1 to TRBJ1-2; D uncertain. CDR3 in amino acids: CASSLGAAEMYGYTF. CDR3 sequence (DNA): TGCGCCAGCAGCTTGGGAGCAGCGGAGATGTATGGCTACACCTTC.